The rows below give T cell receptor beta chains drawn from one sample of a study of T cells in Graves' hyperthyroidism and ophthalmopathy. A single record per CDR3 protein comes from TCRdb applying MiXCR to the multiplex PCR reads. The sample has 600,000 to 650,000 distinct CDR3 sequences; about 20% are singletons. Sequences were obtained from blood. The receptors stem from a man aged 25 to 40 with Graves' ophthalmopathy. Both conserved end residues are part of each CDR3. Each record gives: clone size, J gene, D gene, V gene, CDR3 DNA, CDR3 protein. A D gene is named only where the DNA matches it firmly. Size tells how often a clone was seen (once, few, many) or the class of an expanded clone, and some rows leave it out.

>.|TRBJ2-1|TRBD1|TRBV5-1
TGCGCCAGCAGGCTAGGGACAGAACCCTACAATGAGCAGTTCTTC
CASRLGTEPYNEQFF
>few|TRBJ2-7|TRBD2|TRBV6-1
TGTGCCAGCAGTGAAGCGGGACTAGCGGGTTACGAGCAGTACTTC
CASSEAGLAGYEQYF
>few|TRBJ2-5|.|TRBV7-2
TGTGCCAGCTCACCCGTAGCGACGGTCCCGAGAGAGACCCAGTACTTC
CASSPVATVPRETQYF
>once|TRBJ1-2|.|TRBV6-1
TGTGCCAGCAGCCAGGACCACTATGGCTACACCTTC
CASSQDHYGYTF
>.|TRBJ2-3|.|TRBV29-1
TGCAGCGTCCTAAGGTGGGCGGAGATCACAGATACGCAGTATTTT
CSVLRWAEITDTQYF
>few|TRBJ2-7|.|TRBV7-2
TGTGCCAGCAGCTCTAACCGGGATCCGTACGAGCAGTACTTC
CASSSNRDPYEQYF
>many|TRBJ1-1|.|TRBV12-3/TRBV12-4
TGTGCCAGCAAGGGACTCAGGTTGAACACTGAAGCTTTCTTT
CASKGLRLNTEAFF
>many|TRBJ1-2|.|TRBV6-5
TGTGCCAGCAGTTACGTGGGGAACTATGGCTACACCTTC
CASSYVGNYGYTF
>.|TRBJ2-2|TRBD2|TRBV29-1
TGCAGCGTTCCAATCGGCCTAGCGGGAGGCGGGGAGCTGTTTTTT
CSVPIGLAGGGELFF
>many|TRBJ2-7|.|TRBV18
TGTGCCAGCTCACCAGACAGTGGTCGGCAGTACTTC
CASSPDSGRQYF
>many|TRBJ2-1|TRBD2|TRBV12-3/TRBV12-4
TGTGCCAGCAGCCCTAAAGGACTAGCGGGAGATCATGAGCAGTTCTTC
CASSPKGLAGDHEQFF
>.|TRBJ2-6|TRBD1|TRBV12-3/TRBV12-4
TGTGCCAGCAGTCCGCGGACAGGGGGCTTCCGCTCTGGGGCCAACGTCCTGACTTTC
CASSPRTGGFRSGANVLTF
>once|TRBJ1-1|.|TRBV29-1
TGCAGCGCGATACAGGGAATAGGCACTGAAGCTTTCTTT
CSAIQGIGTEAFF
>.|TRBJ1-2|.|TRBV6-1
TGTGCCAGCAGACAGGCGCCCCATGGCTACACCTTC
CASRQAPHGYTF
>many|TRBJ2-1|.|TRBV5-1
TGCGCCAGCAGCTTGGCCGCGACTAACAACAATGAGCAGTTCTTC
CASSLAATNNNEQFF
>many|TRBJ2-2|.|TRBV5-1
TGCGCCAGCAGCCTTTCCGGGGTTGCGAACACCGGGGAGCTGTTTTTT
CASSLSGVANTGELFF
>.|TRBJ2-5|.|TRBV24-1
TGTGCCACCAGTGATTTAAAAGAAACCCCCGGGACCCAGTACTTC
CATSDLKETPGTQYF